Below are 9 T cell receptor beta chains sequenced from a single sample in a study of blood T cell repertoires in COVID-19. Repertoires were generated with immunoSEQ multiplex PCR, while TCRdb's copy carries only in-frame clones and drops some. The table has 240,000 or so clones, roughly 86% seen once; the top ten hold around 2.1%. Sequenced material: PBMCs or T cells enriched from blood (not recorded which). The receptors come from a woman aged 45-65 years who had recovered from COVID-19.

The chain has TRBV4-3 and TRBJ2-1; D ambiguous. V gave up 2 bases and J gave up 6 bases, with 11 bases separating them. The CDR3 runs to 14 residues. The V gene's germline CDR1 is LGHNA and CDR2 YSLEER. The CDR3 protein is CASSQPGFGNEQFF. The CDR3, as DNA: TGCGCCAGCAGCCAACCCGGTTTTGGCAATGAGCAGTTCTTC.

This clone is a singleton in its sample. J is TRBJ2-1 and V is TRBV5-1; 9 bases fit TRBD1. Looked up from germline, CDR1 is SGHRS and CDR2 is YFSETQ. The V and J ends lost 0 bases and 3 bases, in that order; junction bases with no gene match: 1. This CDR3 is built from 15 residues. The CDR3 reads CASSLAGQGYNEQFF. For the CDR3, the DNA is TGCGCCAGCAGCTTGGCGGGACAGGGCTACAATGAGCAGTTCTTC.

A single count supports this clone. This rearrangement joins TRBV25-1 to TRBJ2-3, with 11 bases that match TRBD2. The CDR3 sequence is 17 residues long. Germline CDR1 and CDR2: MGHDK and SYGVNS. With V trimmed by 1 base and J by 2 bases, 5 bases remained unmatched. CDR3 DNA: TGTGCCAGCAGTGAATCAGGACTAGCGGGTATCACAGATACGCAGTATTTT. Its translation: CASSESGLAGITDTQYF.

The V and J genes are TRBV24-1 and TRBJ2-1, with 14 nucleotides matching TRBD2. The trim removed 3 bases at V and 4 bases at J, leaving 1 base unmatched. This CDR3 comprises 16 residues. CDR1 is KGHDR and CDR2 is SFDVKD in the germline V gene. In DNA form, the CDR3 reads TGTGCCACCAGTGATCGGACTAGCGGGAGGTACAATGAGCAGTTCTTC. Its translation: CATSDRTSGRYNEQFF.

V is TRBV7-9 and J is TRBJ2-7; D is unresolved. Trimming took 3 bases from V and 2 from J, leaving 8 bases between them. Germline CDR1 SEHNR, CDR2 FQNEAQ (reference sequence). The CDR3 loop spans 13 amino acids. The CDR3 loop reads CASSLSTPYEQYF. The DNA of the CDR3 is TGTGCCAGCAGCTTGTCTACTCCCTACGAGCAGTACTTC. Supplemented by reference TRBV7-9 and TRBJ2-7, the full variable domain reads DTGVSQNPRHKITKRGQNVTFRCDPISEHNRLYWYRQTLGQGPEFLTYFQNEAQLEKSRLLSDRFSAERPKGSFSTLEIQRTEQGDSAMYLCASSLSTPYEQYFGPGTRLTVT.

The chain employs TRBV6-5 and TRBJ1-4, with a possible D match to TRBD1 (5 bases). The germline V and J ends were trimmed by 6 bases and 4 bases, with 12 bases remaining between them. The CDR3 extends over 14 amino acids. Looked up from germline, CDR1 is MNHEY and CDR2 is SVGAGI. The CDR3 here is CASRVGQNNEKLFF. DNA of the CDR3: TGTGCCAGCAGGGTGGGGCAGAATAATGAAAAACTGTTTTTT.

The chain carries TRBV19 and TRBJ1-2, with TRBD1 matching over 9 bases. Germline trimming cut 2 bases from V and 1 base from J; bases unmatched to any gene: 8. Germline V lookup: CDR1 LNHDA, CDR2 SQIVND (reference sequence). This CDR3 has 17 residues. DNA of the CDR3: TGTGCCAGTAGTATATTGGTAGGGGGACAGGGTAACTATGGCTACACCTTC. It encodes CASSILVGGQGNYGYTF.

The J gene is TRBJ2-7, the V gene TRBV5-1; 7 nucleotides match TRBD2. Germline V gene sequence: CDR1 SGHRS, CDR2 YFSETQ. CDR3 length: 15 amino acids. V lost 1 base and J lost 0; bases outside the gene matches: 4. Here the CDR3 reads CASSLNSGPSYEQYF. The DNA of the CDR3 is TGCGCCAGCAGCTTGAATAGCGGGCCCTCCTACGAGCAGTACTTC.

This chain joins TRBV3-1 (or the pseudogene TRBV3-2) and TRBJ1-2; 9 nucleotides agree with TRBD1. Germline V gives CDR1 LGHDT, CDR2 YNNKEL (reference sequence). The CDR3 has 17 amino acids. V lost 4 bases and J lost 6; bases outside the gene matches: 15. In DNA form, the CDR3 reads TGTGCCAGCAGCCCCAAGCCAAGATGGGACAGGGATCATGGCTACACCTTC. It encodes CASSPKPRWDRDHGYTF.